These T cell receptor beta chains were read from a single sample in a study of response to subunit inactivated influenza vaccine. TCRdb itself ran the RT-PCR reads through MiXCR, one entry per CDR3 protein. This sample yields about 800,000 distinct CDR3 sequences, of which 20% to 25% are seen a single time; roughly a tenth belongs to the top ten. The sample consisted of PBMCs from blood, taken about 5 days after vaccination. Receptor source: a man aged 45-65 years who received an inactivated influenza vaccine. CDR3s include the opening cysteine and the closing phenylalanine or tryptophan. D genes are given only for firm matches. For some rows the clone size is stated as once, few or many, or as a class when expanded; others skip it.

d_call j_call clone_size v_call cdr3_nt cdr3_aa
- TRBJ2-2 few TRBV5-1 TGCGCCAGCAGCTTGCGTTGGGGCAGGGCTCCGTCAACCGGGGAGCTGTTTTTT CASSLRWGRAPSTGELFF
- TRBJ2-5 few TRBV9 TGTGCCAGCAGCTCCCCGTTGGGGGAAGAGACCCAGTACTTC CASSSPLGEETQYF
TRBD2 TRBJ2-7 - TRBV7-2 TGTGCCAGCAGCTTAGTAGCGGGAGTCTCCTACGAGCAGTACTTC CASSLVAGVSYEQYF
- TRBJ2-7 many TRBV6-5 TGTGCCAGCAGTTACGGGGATTTCACCTACGAGCAGTACTTC CASSYGDFTYEQYF
TRBD2 TRBJ2-3 few TRBV7-9 TGTGCCAGCAGCTTACTGGGTAGCGGGCGCTCTGATACGCAGTATTTT CASSLLGSGRSDTQYF
TRBD1 TRBJ2-7 - TRBV20-1 TGCAGTGCCAGGAGGGGGACAGGGCCCTACGAGCAGTACTTC CSARRGTGPYEQYF
- TRBJ1-1 few TRBV7-8 TGTGCCAGCAGCTTAGCGTGGAGGGGCATCACTGAAGCTTTCTTT CASSLAWRGITEAFF
- TRBJ2-1 many TRBV20-1 TGCAGTCCAGTATACAATGAGCAGTTCTTC CSPVYNEQFF
- TRBJ2-6 - TRBV6-1 TGTGCCAGCACCTTTTCTGGGGCCAACGTCCTGACTTTC CASTFSGANVLTF
TRBD2 TRBJ2-1 few TRBV29-1 TGCAGCGTGACACGGACTAGCGGGGCCAATGAGCAGTTCTTC CSVTRTSGANEQFF
- TRBJ1-4 - TRBV6-1 TGTGCCAGCAGTGCGAGGGTTAATGAAAAACTGTTTTTT CASSARVNEKLFF
- TRBJ2-7 - TRBV25-1 TGTGCCAGCAGTGAAGTCGGAGACTCCTACGAGCAGTACTTC CASSEVGDSYEQYF
- TRBJ1-2 - TRBV6-1 TGTGCCAGCAGAGCGAACAGGGTCTATGGCTACACCTTC CASRANRVYGYTF
TRBD2 TRBJ2-1 few TRBV11-1 TGTGCCAGCAGCTTAGAGCCACTAGCGGGCCTTCGGACCTACAATGAGCAGTTCTTC CASSLEPLAGLRTYNEQFF
- TRBJ1-4 many TRBV29-1 TGCAGCGCAAAGACAGCAACTAATGAAAAACTGTTTTTT CSAKTATNEKLFF
TRBD1 TRBJ1-2 - TRBV7-8 TGTGCCAGCAGCTCAGCCTACAGGGGTAGCTATGGCTACACCTTC CASSSAYRGSYGYTF
- TRBJ2-2 - TRBV20-1 TGCAGTGCTAGAGATACGGACAGTAACACCGGGGAGCTGTTTTTT CSARDTDSNTGELFF
- TRBJ2-7 - TRBV4-3 TGCGCCAGCAGCCAAGGTTATGGTAACCCTTACTACGAGCAGTACTTC CASSQGYGNPYYEQYF
TRBD2 TRBJ2-2 - TRBV27 TGTGCCAGCAGTTACGAGCGGGAGGGCCTCGGGGAGCTGTTTTTT CASSYEREGLGELFF
- TRBJ1-1 few TRBV12-3/TRBV12-4 TGTGCCAGCAGCTTAAGACGGAAGAACACTGAAGCTTTCTTT CASSLRRKNTEAFF
- TRBJ2-2 few TRBV5-5 TGTGCCAGCAGCCCGGCTGACAGGCCCACCGGGGAGCTGTTTTTT CASSPADRPTGELFF
- TRBJ2-5 - TRBV28 TGTGCCAGCAGTCTATCGGTGACACTTCAAGAGACCCAGTACTTC CASSLSVTLQETQYF
- TRBJ2-1 - TRBV15 TGTGCCACCAGCAGGGACTATCAGGGGGGTGAGCAGTTCTTC CATSRDYQGGEQFF
TRBD1 TRBJ2-2 - TRBV20-1 TGCAGTGCGCCGGGACAGGGGAGAAACACCGGGGAGCTGTTTTTT CSAPGQGRNTGELFF
- TRBJ1-4 few TRBV15 TGTGCCACCAGCGTCTGGACAGCTACTAATGAAAAACTGTTTTTT CATSVWTATNEKLFF
TRBD2 TRBJ2-1 - TRBV4-3 TGCGCCAGCAGCCTCCTAACCGGGACTAGCGGGATGGAGCAGTTCTTC CASSLLTGTSGMEQFF
- TRBJ2-5 many TRBV5-6 TGTGCCAGCAGCTTGGAGCATCAAGAGACCCAGTACTTC CASSLEHQETQYF
TRBD2 TRBJ2-5 few TRBV29-1 TGCAGCGTTTTCCCACTAGCGGGAGCCTCGGTAGAGACCCAGTACTTC CSVFPLAGASVETQYF
- TRBJ2-7 few TRBV20-1 TGCAGTGCTAGCCAGAGCTTGGGAGTCTACGAGCAGTACTTC CSASQSLGVYEQYF
TRBD1 TRBJ2-7 - TRBV7-2 TGTGCCAGCAGCTTAGCGGGACAGGGGAATATCCAGCAGTACTTC CASSLAGQGNIQQYF
- TRBJ2-7 many TRBV5-6 TGTGCCAGCTCGTTACAGGGTGAGCAGTACTTC CASSLQGEQYF
- TRBJ1-6 - TRBV6-1 TGTGCCAGCAGTCAAAACTCGGGCAACTATTCACCCCTCCACTTT CASSQNSGNYSPLHF
- TRBJ1-1 few TRBV20-1 TGCAGTGCTAGGAGGTCAGTTGTGAACACTGAAGCTTTCTTT CSARRSVVNTEAFF
- TRBJ2-3 - TRBV30 TGTGCCTGGAATGGGGAGCCAGCGGGCACAGATACGCAGTATTTT CAWNGEPAGTDTQYF
- TRBJ2-5 - TRBV12-3/TRBV12-4 TGTGCCAGCAGTCCCCGAGATCCGCCTGGGGAGACCCAGTACTTC CASSPRDPPGETQYF
TRBD2 TRBJ2-7 - TRBV20-1 TGCAGTTGCATCCCCCTAGCGGGAGCATTCGCCCGCGAGCAGTACTTC CSCIPLAGAFAREQYF
TRBD1 TRBJ1-2 few TRBV29-1 TGCAGCGTTGAATTGGGGACAGGGTTCTATGGCTACACCTTC CSVELGTGFYGYTF
- TRBJ2-5 few TRBV6-2/TRBV6-3 TGTGCCAGCAGTTACGGAAGGTCAGAGACCCAGTACTTC CASSYGRSETQYF
TRBD2 TRBJ2-3 - TRBV20-1 TGCAGTGCTCCCCAAATAGCGGGAGGGGGGGATACGCAGTATTTT CSAPQIAGGGDTQYF
- TRBJ2-2 - TRBV18 TGTGCCAGCTCACACGGTGCGGTCGGGACCGGGGAGCTGTTTTTT CASSHGAVGTGELFF
- TRBJ2-3 - TRBV12-3/TRBV12-4 TGTGCCAGCAGCCTAGACTCTACAGGAACAGATACGCAGTATTTT CASSLDSTGTDTQYF
TRBD2 TRBJ2-7 - TRBV20-1 TGCAGTGCTAAAAACGCCTCGGGAGGGCCCTACGAGCAGTACTTC CSAKNASGGPYEQYF
- TRBJ1-6 - TRBV4-3 TGCGCCAGCAGCCAAGATAGCCAGGGGAATTCACCCCTCCACTTT CASSQDSQGNSPLHF
- TRBJ2-7 many TRBV6-1 TGTGCCAGTAGGACCGGATTTAGCTCCTACGAGCAGTACTTC CASRTGFSSYEQYF
TRBD2 TRBJ2-1 - TRBV20-1 TGCAGTGCCATACTAGCGGATTCCTACAATGAGCAGTTCTTC CSAILADSYNEQFF
- TRBJ2-4 - TRBV7-3 TGTGCCAGCAGCTTCCAGGGTTCGGACATTCAGTACTTC CASSFQGSDIQYF
- TRBJ1-2 few TRBV10-3 TGTGCCATCATGCCGGGGGCCACAGCTAACTATGGCTACACCTTC CAIMPGATANYGYTF
- TRBJ2-7 - TRBV5-5 TGTGCCAGCAGTCCCAGCGTGTTGCGGGAAAGGGAGCAGTACTTC CASSPSVLREREQYF
- TRBJ1-5 few TRBV6-1 TGTGCCAGCCCAGCTCAGGGTGGACAGCCCCAGCATTTT CASPAQGGQPQHF
- TRBJ2-1 - TRBV7-2 TGTGCCAGCACTCGACGGGGTAGCTCCTACAATGAGCAGTTCTTC CASTRRGSSYNEQFF
TRBD1 TRBJ1-2 - TRBV20-1 TGCAGTGCTAGAGATCGGACAGGGTTTAACTATGGCTACACCTTC CSARDRTGFNYGYTF
- TRBJ2-3 - TRBV18 TGTGCCAGCTCATCCCGGGACCGGACAGATACGCAGTATTTT CASSSRDRTDTQYF
- TRBJ1-2 - TRBV29-1 TGCAGCGTTAGAGGGGACTATGGCTACACCTTC CSVRGDYGYTF
TRBD2 TRBJ2-3 many TRBV4-3 TGCGCCAGCAGCCAAGAGGGGAGCACTAGCGCGCAAGATACGCAGTATTTT CASSQEGSTSAQDTQYF
TRBD1 TRBJ2-7 few TRBV10-3 TGTGCCATCAGTGAGTCCGGACAGGGCCATTACGAGCAGTACTTC CAISESGQGHYEQYF
- TRBJ2-2 many TRBV12-3/TRBV12-4 TGTGCCAGCAGACTTGGACAGCACACCGGGGAGCTGTTTTTT CASRLGQHTGELFF
TRBD2 TRBJ2-5 many TRBV5-6 TGTGCCAGCAGCTCGGGACTAGCGGAAGAGACCCAGTACTTC CASSSGLAEETQYF
- TRBJ1-1 - TRBV7-6 TGTGCCAGCAGCCCAACACCCTTGAACACTGAAGCTTTCTTT CASSPTPLNTEAFF
- TRBJ2-7 - TRBV20-1 TGCAGTGCTAGTGTGGGGACCCGCTACGAGCAGTACTTC CSASVGTRYEQYF
- TRBJ1-1 - TRBV13 TGTGCCAGCAGCTTAGAGGGCTGGGACTCAATACAGAACACTGAAGCTTTCTTT CASSLEGWDSIQNTEAFF